Listed below are T cell receptor beta chains from one sample, sequenced in a study of T-cell reconstitution after alpha-beta-depleted transplantation in children. TCRdb re-called the PCR reads through MiXCR, storing one row per CDR3 protein. Of some 300,000 distinct CDR3 sequences listed, about 9.4% are singletons. The source was PBMCs, collected before TCRalphabeta/CD19-depleted stem cell transplant. These TCRs come from a boy less than two years old with acute myeloid leukemia, due to receive a stem cell transplant. Each CDR3 is given with its conserved first and last residue. Each record gives: clone size, CDR3 length, D gene, J gene, V gene, CDR3 DNA, CDR3 protein. The D gene is left open where the match is weak. Not every row has a clone size; where given, it reads once, few, many or a size class.

clone size: many; CDR3 length: 18; D gene: TRBD1; J gene: TRBJ2-6; V gene: TRBV10-3; CDR3 DNA: TGTGCCATCAGTGATTGGACAGGGGGTGCCTCTGGGGCCAACGTCCTGACTTTC; CDR3 protein: CAISDWTGGASGANVLTF
clone size: few; CDR3 length: 15; D gene: TRBD1; J gene: TRBJ2-7; V gene: TRBV9; CDR3 DNA: TGTGCCAGCAGCCGACAGGGTGCCCGAAAGGACGAGCAGTACTTC; CDR3 protein: CASSRQGARKDEQYF
clone size: many; CDR3 length: 13; D gene: NA; J gene: TRBJ2-7; V gene: TRBV5-1; CDR3 DNA: TGCGCCAGCAGCCAAAAACCTCTGGGGGAGCAGTACTTC; CDR3 protein: CASSQKPLGEQYF
clone size: NA; CDR3 length: 16; D gene: NA; J gene: TRBJ1-5; V gene: TRBV4-2; CDR3 DNA: TGTGCCAGCAGCCAAGGTCGGAGCAGTGAAAATCAGCCCCAGCATTTT; CDR3 protein: CASSQGRSSENQPQHF
clone size: many; CDR3 length: 15; D gene: TRBD1; J gene: TRBJ2-4; V gene: TRBV12-3/TRBV12-4; CDR3 DNA: TGTGCCAGCAGCCCCGGGACAGGCCACAAAAACATTCAGTACTTC; CDR3 protein: CASSPGTGHKNIQYF
clone size: NA; CDR3 length: 17; D gene: TRBD2; J gene: TRBJ2-4; V gene: TRBV4-2; CDR3 DNA: TGTGCCAGCAGCCAATTCAGCGGGAGTTGGGCCAAAAACATTCAGTACTTC; CDR3 protein: CASSQFSGSWAKNIQYF
clone size: NA; CDR3 length: 16; D gene: TRBD2; J gene: TRBJ2-4; V gene: TRBV27; CDR3 DNA: TGTGCCAGCAGTTCCTTGACTATCGGGAGGACCGACATTCAGTACTTC; CDR3 protein: CASSSLTIGRTDIQYF
clone size: many; CDR3 length: 14; D gene: TRBD1; J gene: TRBJ2-5; V gene: TRBV11-2; CDR3 DNA: TGTGCCAGCAGCTTAGAGGACAGGAAGGAGACCCAGTACTTC; CDR3 protein: CASSLEDRKETQYF
clone size: NA; CDR3 length: 15; D gene: NA; J gene: TRBJ2-1; V gene: TRBV19; CDR3 DNA: TGTGCCAGTAGTATAGCCCCCACAAGGGGCAATGAGCAGTTCTTC; CDR3 protein: CASSIAPTRGNEQFF
clone size: many; CDR3 length: 13; D gene: NA; J gene: TRBJ2-1; V gene: TRBV6-2/TRBV6-3; CDR3 DNA: TGTGCCAGCAGTTACCCCCGTCAGGATGAGCAGTTCTTC; CDR3 protein: CASSYPRQDEQFF
clone size: many; CDR3 length: 13; D gene: NA; J gene: TRBJ2-3; V gene: TRBV20-1; CDR3 DNA: TGCAGTGCTCCGGGGGTGAACACAGATACGCAGTATTTT; CDR3 protein: CSAPGVNTDTQYF
clone size: many; CDR3 length: 14; D gene: TRBD2; J gene: TRBJ2-7; V gene: TRBV20-1; CDR3 DNA: TGCAGTGCTAGAGGCAGCGGGAGCCCCTACGAGCAGTACTTC; CDR3 protein: CSARGSGSPYEQYF
clone size: many; CDR3 length: 15; D gene: TRBD2; J gene: TRBJ2-2; V gene: TRBV4-3; CDR3 DNA: TGCGCCAGCAGCCAAGAGTTGGGGAGGGCCGGGGAGCTGTTTTTT; CDR3 protein: CASSQELGRAGELFF
clone size: many; CDR3 length: 17; D gene: TRBD2; J gene: TRBJ2-1; V gene: TRBV3-1; CDR3 DNA: TGTGCCAGCAGCCAAGATCCGGGGGGGACTACCTACAATGAGCAGTTCTTC; CDR3 protein: CASSQDPGGTTYNEQFF
clone size: many; CDR3 length: 13; D gene: TRBD1; J gene: TRBJ2-6; V gene: TRBV10-3; CDR3 DNA: TGTGCCGGCAGGGGGCGGGTGGCCAACGTCCTGACTTTC; CDR3 protein: CAGRGRVANVLTF
clone size: few; CDR3 length: 14; D gene: TRBD2; J gene: TRBJ2-1; V gene: TRBV5-1; CDR3 DNA: TGCGCCAGCAGCACCCGGGGGGCCTACAATGAGCAGTTCTTC; CDR3 protein: CASSTRGAYNEQFF
clone size: many; CDR3 length: 17; D gene: TRBD2; J gene: TRBJ2-7; V gene: TRBV7-9; CDR3 DNA: TGTGCCAGCAGCTCATACATGCGGGGAGGGCCTACCTACGAGCAGTACTTC; CDR3 protein: CASSSYMRGGPTYEQYF
clone size: NA; CDR3 length: 14; D gene: TRBD1; J gene: TRBJ2-2; V gene: TRBV6-1; CDR3 DNA: TGTGCCAGCTCAGGACAGGGTTGGGCCGGGGAGCTGTTTTTT; CDR3 protein: CASSGQGWAGELFF
clone size: few; CDR3 length: 15; D gene: NA; J gene: TRBJ1-1; V gene: TRBV28; CDR3 DNA: TGTGCCAGCAGTTTTCCTTTCCGGGGAGATACTGAAGCTTTCTTT; CDR3 protein: CASSFPFRGDTEAFF
clone size: many; CDR3 length: 16; D gene: TRBD1; J gene: TRBJ2-5; V gene: TRBV6-1; CDR3 DNA: TGTGCCAGCAGTGAGGAAAGGGGACAGCCACAAGAGACCCAGTACTTC; CDR3 protein: CASSEERGQPQETQYF